A selection of T cell receptor beta chains follows, all from one sample in a study of CD8 T cells in Susac syndrome. A single record per CDR3 protein comes from TCRdb applying MiXCR to the immunoSEQ multiplex PCR reads. In the table there are a few hundred thousand distinct CDR3 sequences, 95% of which are singletons. Sequenced input: CD4+ T cells from PBMCs. These receptors all stem from a human donor with multiple sclerosis. Each CDR3 is given with its conserved first and last residue. Each record gives: V gene, J gene, clone size, D gene, CDR3 protein, CDR3 DNA. The D gene is left open where the match is weak. A clone size is listed for some rows: how often the clone was seen (once, few, many), or a class if it is expanded.

TRBV20-1	TRBJ2-6	NA	NA	CSARDLTTSSGANVLTF	TGCAGTGCTAGAGATCTCACAACCTCCTCTGGGGCCAACGTCCTGACTTTC
TRBV30	TRBJ2-1	once	NA	CAWSNRAYNEQFF	TGTGCCTGGAGTAATAGGGCATACAATGAGCAGTTCTTC
TRBV11-2	TRBJ2-1	NA	NA	CASSLVRAAYNEQFF	TGTGCCAGCAGCTTAGTCAGGGCGGCTTACAATGAGCAGTTCTTC
TRBV30	TRBJ2-4	NA	NA	CAWSVLAAHNIQYF	TGTGCCTGGAGTGTACTTGCGGCGCATAACATTCAGTACTTC
TRBV7-9	TRBJ2-5	NA	TRBD1	CASSYRQGSIETQYF	TGTGCCAGCAGCTACAGACAGGGGTCGATTGAGACCCAGTACTTC
TRBV14	TRBJ2-1	NA	TRBD1	CASGQIPFPTGQGNEQFF	TGTGCCAGCGGCCAAATCCCCTTCCCGACAGGGCAAGGGAATGAGCAGTTCTTC
TRBV6-5	TRBJ2-3	few	NA	CASSRGADTQYF	TGTGCCAGCAGTCGCGGGGCGGATACGCAGTATTTT
TRBV6-5	TRBJ2-7	NA	NA	CASSSAHEQYF	TGTGCCAGCAGTTCGGCTCACGAGCAGTACTTC
TRBV24-1	TRBJ2-1	NA	TRBD1	CATSDGQVPYNEQFF	TGTGCCACCAGTGACGGACAGGTCCCGTACAATGAGCAGTTCTTC
TRBV5-1	TRBJ1-1	NA	TRBD1	CASSSRQGITEAFF	TGCGCCAGCAGCTCCCGACAGGGTATCACTGAAGCTTTCTTT
TRBV3-1	TRBJ1-2	NA	NA	CASSQGLTDFYGYTF	TGTGCCAGCAGCCAAGGGCTAACTGATTTCTATGGCTACACCTTC
TRBV7-9	TRBJ2-7	once	TRBD1	CASSSGQGGYEQYF	TGTGCCAGCAGCTCAGGACAGGGGGGCTACGAGCAGTACTTC
TRBV19	TRBJ2-1	NA	NA	CASSNTGSHEQFF	TGTGCCAGTAGTAACACAGGGTCCCATGAGCAGTTCTTC
TRBV29-1	TRBJ2-2	NA	TRBD2	CSAKGTSGGTGELFF	TGCAGCGCGAAGGGGACTAGCGGGGGAACCGGGGAGCTGTTTTTT
TRBV28	TRBJ2-7	NA	TRBD2	CASSPLRGFLSGSRNEQYF	TGTGCCAGCAGCCCCCTAAGGGGATTTCTTAGCGGGAGTAGAAACGAGCAGTACTTC
TRBV28	TRBJ2-5	NA	NA	CASSLSGDETQYF	TGTGCCAGCAGTTTGTCGGGAGATGAGACCCAGTACTTC
TRBV20-1	TRBJ2-1	NA	TRBD2	CSADISGGAGNEQFF	TGCAGTGCTGACATTAGCGGGGGGGCCGGTAATGAGCAGTTCTTC
TRBV15	TRBJ1-5	NA	NA	CATSSDRQADSNQPQHF	TGTGCCACCAGCAGTGACAGACAAGCCGATAGCAATCAGCCCCAGCATTTT
TRBV5-6	TRBJ2-7	NA	TRBD2	CASTGTLAGEVYEQYF	TGTGCCAGCACCGGGACCCTAGCGGGAGAAGTTTACGAGCAGTACTTC
TRBV25-1	TRBJ2-7	NA	NA	CASSGGQGGYEQYF	TGTGCCAGCAGTGGGGGTCAGGGAGGATACGAGCAGTACTTC
TRBV28	TRBJ2-1	NA	NA	CASSLTGERFEQFF	TGTGCCAGCAGTTTAACGGGAGAGAGATTTGAGCAGTTCTTC
TRBV3-1	TRBJ2-4	NA	TRBD2	CASSPKRTSGIIQYF	TGTGCCAGCAGCCCCAAGCGGACTAGCGGGATCATTCAGTACTTC
TRBV6-5	TRBJ2-1	NA	TRBD1	CASSYSGQHYNEQFF	TGTGCCAGCAGTTACTCGGGACAGCATTACAATGAGCAGTTCTTC
TRBV20-1	TRBJ1-6	NA	NA	CSARERRGDSPLHF	TGCAGTGCTAGAGAGAGGAGGGGGGATTCACCCCTCCACTTT
TRBV30	TRBJ2-7	NA	TRBD1	CAWSETRGTGSFEQYF	TGTGCCTGGAGTGAAACCCGGGGGACAGGGTCCTTCGAGCAGTACTTC
TRBV12-3/TRBV12-4	TRBJ2-7	few	TRBD1	CASSLTGAYEQYF	TGTGCCAGCAGTTTAACAGGGGCCTACGAGCAGTACTTC
TRBV3-1	TRBJ2-3	NA	TRBD2	CASSQELAGTTDTQYF	TGTGCCAGCAGCCAAGAACTAGCGGGGACCACAGATACGCAGTATTTT
TRBV28	TRBJ2-1	once	NA	CASSLPGVRSYNEQFF	TGTGCCAGCAGTTTGCCAGGGGTTAGATCGTACAATGAGCAGTTCTTC
TRBV7-4	TRBJ2-3	NA	TRBD1	CASSSNARDRGPPATDTQYF	TGTGCCAGCAGCTCGAATGCTCGGGACAGGGGGCCCCCGGCGACAGATACGCAGTATTTT
TRBV20-1	TRBJ2-7	NA	NA	CSASTTSVAYEQYF	TGCAGTGCCAGCACTACCTCTGTTGCCTACGAGCAGTACTTC
TRBV20-1	TRBJ2-3	NA	TRBD1	CSASSVGGFGTDTQYF	TGCAGTGCTAGTTCCGTAGGGGGCTTTGGGACAGATACGCAGTATTTT
TRBV15	TRBJ1-2	NA	TRBD1	CATSLDRGNGYTF	TGTGCCACCAGCCTCGACAGGGGGAATGGCTACACCTTC
TRBV29-1	TRBJ2-5	NA	NA	CSAGHQRETQYF	TGCAGCGCGGGACATCAACGGGAGACCCAGTACTTC
TRBV11-3	TRBJ2-1	NA	NA	CASSLPRASPAVQQFF	TGTGCCAGCAGCCTGCCGAGGGCTTCCCCAGCGGTACAGCAGTTCTTC
TRBV12-3/TRBV12-4	TRBJ2-7	NA	TRBD1	CASSLQGARNEQYF	TGTGCCAGCAGTTTGCAGGGGGCGAGGAACGAGCAGTACTTC
TRBV2	TRBJ2-7	NA	NA	CASSEMRTYEQYF	TGTGCCAGCAGTGAAATGCGGACCTACGAGCAGTACTTC
TRBV5-6	TRBJ2-5	NA	TRBD2	CASEAGFQETQYF	TGTGCCAGCGAAGCGGGATTCCAAGAGACCCAGTACTTC